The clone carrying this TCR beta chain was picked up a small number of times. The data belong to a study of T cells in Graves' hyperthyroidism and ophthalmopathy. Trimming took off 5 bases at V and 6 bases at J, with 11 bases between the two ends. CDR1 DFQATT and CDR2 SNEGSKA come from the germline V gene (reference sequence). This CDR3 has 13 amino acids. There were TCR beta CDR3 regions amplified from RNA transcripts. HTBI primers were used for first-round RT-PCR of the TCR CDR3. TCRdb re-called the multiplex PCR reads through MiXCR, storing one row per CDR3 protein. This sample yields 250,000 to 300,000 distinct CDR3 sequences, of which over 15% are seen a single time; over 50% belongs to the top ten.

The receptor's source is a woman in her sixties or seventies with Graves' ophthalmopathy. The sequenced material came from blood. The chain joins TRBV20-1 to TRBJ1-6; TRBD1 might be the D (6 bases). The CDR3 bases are TGCAGTGCTCGGACAGATTTTAATTCACCCCTCCACTTT. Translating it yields CSARTDFNSPLHF.